A single sample gave rise to the 6 T cell receptor beta chains below, sequenced in a study of Ad26.COV2.S vaccination and SARS-CoV-2 variants. As to treatment: about 20 received Ad26.COV2.S at low or high dose, single or two shots; about 5 received placebo; per-sample allocation not given. Samples came from day 63 after the first vaccine or placebo injection. Repertoires were generated with immunoSEQ multiplex PCR, while TCRdb's copy carries only in-frame clones and drops some. The profile shows a few hundred thousand clones, around 91% of them singletons. This specimen consisted of peripheral blood, obtained in a trial of Ad26.COV2.S vaccine versus placebo. These receptors came from a person between 18 and 60 years old who received the Ad26.COV2.S COVID-19 vaccine or a placebo.

J is TRBJ2-2 and V is TRBV7-9; D possibly corresponds to TRBD2 (5 bases). The V gene lost 1 base and the J gene lost 5 bases, with 8 bases spanning the gap. Germline CDR1 is SEHNR and CDR2 is FQNEAQ (reference sequence). The CDR3 extends over 14 amino acids. In DNA, the CDR3 is TGTGCCAGCAGCTTAGAAGGAGGAACCGGGGAGCTGTTTTTT. It codes for CASSLEGGTGELFF.

The chain links TRBV27 to TRBJ2-1; D is undetermined. Trimming pared 7 bases from V and 0 bases from J, leaving 13 bases between. The CDR3 runs to 15 residues. Germline CDR1 and CDR2: MNHEY and SMNVEV (reference sequence). The CDR3 sequence is CASTADRSSYNEQFF. Written as DNA, the CDR3 is TGTGCCAGCACGGCTGACCGAAGCTCCTACAATGAGCAGTTCTTC.

This clone has only one observation. The V and J genes are TRBV9 and TRBJ2-7, with D uncertain. The CDR3 is 16 amino acids. V lost 4 bases to trimming and J lost 2 bases, with 19 bases between them. CDR1 and CDR2 from the germline V gene are SGDLS and YYNGEE. The CDR3 DNA follows: TGTGCCAGCAGCACCACTGGTGGGATCCGACCCTACGAGCAGTACTTC. This encodes CASSTTGGIRPYEQYF.

The rearrangement joins TRBV4-2 to TRBJ2-3; no firm D call. Deletions cut 1 base from V and 2 bases from J, with 10 bases between. The CDR3 runs 15 residues. Germline loops: CDR1 LGHNA, CDR2 YNFKEQ. CDR3 in DNA: TGTGCCAGCAGCCAAGGATCGAGCCCCACAGATACGCAGTATTTT. Its protein product is CASSQGSSPTDTQYF.

The chain uses TRBV4-2 and TRBJ2-1; 8 bases are a match to TRBD2. V was pared by 0 bases and J by 9 bases, with 7 bases of the junction left unmatched. The CDR3 loop spans 15 amino acids. Germline V CDR1 and CDR2: LGHNA, YNFKEQ. CDR3 sequence: CASSQESGSMTEQFF. DNA for the CDR3: TGTGCCAGCAGCCAAGAGAGCGGGAGCATGACTGAGCAGTTCTTC.

This clone was found a few times. The sample has other DNA sequences that encode this CDR3 too. The genes are TRBV7-2 and TRBJ1-5, with a possible D match to TRBD1 (5 bases). With 5 bases removed from V and 4 bases from J, the gap between germline ends came to 9 bases. The CDR3 is 13 amino acids. Germline V CDR1 and CDR2: SGHTA, FQGNSA. The CDR3 loop reads CASSVRGNQPQHF. As DNA, the CDR3 is TGTGCCAGCAGCGTACGGGGGAATCAGCCCCAGCATTTT. Full variable domain (remainder filled in from reference TRBV7-2 and TRBJ1-5): GAGVSQSPSNKVTEKGKDVELRCDPISGHTALYWYRQSLGQGLEFLIYFQGNSAPDKSGLPSDRFSAERTGGSVSTLTIQRTQQEDSAVYLCASSVRGNQPQHFGDGTRLSIL.